A selection of T cell receptor beta chains follows, all from one sample in a study of metastatic and nonmetastatic thyroid tumors. MiXCR reprocessed the PCR reads for TCRdb. The table lists around 44,000 clones, roughly 31% of them singletons. Sequenced material: blood. The receptors originated from a male donor with papillary thyroid cancer or a benign thyroid nodule (not recorded which). Some clones in this sample may be carry-over from other donors' samples. CDR3s include the opening cysteine and the closing phenylalanine or tryptophan. Fields, in order: D gene, V gene, clone size, J gene, CDR3 DNA, CDR3 protein. D genes are given only for firm matches. Where a row states a size, it is once, few, many or the class of an expanded clone; other rows omit it.

d_gene: TRBD1; v_gene: TRBV5-1; abundance: NA; j_gene: TRBJ1-2; CDR3nt: TGCGCCAGCCTCCCCACAGGGGGCGCAGAGTATGGCTACACCTTC; CDR3aa: CASLPTGGAEYGYTF
d_gene: NA; v_gene: TRBV6-5; abundance: few; j_gene: TRBJ1-5; CDR3nt: TGTGCCAGCAGTTGGGGGACAAGGGATCAGCCCCAGAATTTT; CDR3aa: CASSWGTRDQPQNF
d_gene: NA; v_gene: TRBV3-1; abundance: many; j_gene: TRBJ2-7; CDR3nt: TGTGCCAGCAGCCACGGCGGGGAGGCATACGAGCAGTACTTC; CDR3aa: CASSHGGEAYEQYF
d_gene: NA; v_gene: TRBV30; abundance: NA; j_gene: TRBJ2-7; CDR3nt: TGTGACTGGACCCTATGGGGAGGAGAGCATTACTTC; CDR3aa: CDWTLWGGEHYF
d_gene: TRBD1; v_gene: TRBV20-1; abundance: NA; j_gene: TRBJ2-7; CDR3nt: TGCAGTGCGCCGACAGGGAAGGAGATAGGGGAGCAGTACTTC; CDR3aa: CSAPTGKEIGEQYF
d_gene: NA; v_gene: TRBV6-5; abundance: few; j_gene: TRBJ1-1; CDR3nt: TGTGCCAGCAGTTACGCGACAGGGAACACTGAAGCTTTCTTT; CDR3aa: CASSYATGNTEAFF
d_gene: NA; v_gene: TRBV7-8; abundance: NA; j_gene: TRBJ1-1; CDR3nt: TGTGCCAGCAGCCCGAGGACAGCTGCAGGGACTGAAGCTTTCTTT; CDR3aa: CASSPRTAAGTEAFF
d_gene: TRBD1; v_gene: TRBV12-3/TRBV12-4; abundance: many; j_gene: TRBJ2-1; CDR3nt: TGTGCCAGCAGTTACCCGACAGGGGGCGAGCAGTTCTTC; CDR3aa: CASSYPTGGEQFF
d_gene: NA; v_gene: TRBV6-1; abundance: many; j_gene: TRBJ2-5; CDR3nt: TGTGCCAGCAGTTATATCGACACTGACCAAGAGACCCAGTACTTC; CDR3aa: CASSYIDTDQETQYF
d_gene: TRBD2; v_gene: TRBV11-2; abundance: NA; j_gene: TRBJ2-5; CDR3nt: TGTGCCAGCAGCTTAGAATTGGGACTAGCGGGAGTCGATCAAGAGACCCAGTACTTC; CDR3aa: CASSLELGLAGVDQETQYF
d_gene: TRBD1; v_gene: TRBV28; abundance: NA; j_gene: TRBJ2-7; CDR3nt: TGTGCCAGCAGGCCACAGGGGGCGGCTGAGCAGTACTTC; CDR3aa: CASRPQGAAEQYF
d_gene: NA; v_gene: TRBV12-3/TRBV12-4; abundance: many; j_gene: TRBJ2-5; CDR3nt: TGTGCCAGCAGTTTAGTCAGGGGCCTGGAGACCCAGTACTTC; CDR3aa: CASSLVRGLETQYF
d_gene: TRBD2; v_gene: TRBV19; abundance: NA; j_gene: TRBJ2-7; CDR3nt: TGTGCCAGTACCACGACAGCGGGAGGGGCCTACGATCAGTACTTC; CDR3aa: CASTTTAGGAYDQYF
d_gene: TRBD2; v_gene: TRBV6-1; abundance: few; j_gene: TRBJ2-1; CDR3nt: TGTGCCAGCAGCGTTAAGCGGGAAGGGTCGCAGTTCTTC; CDR3aa: CASSVKREGSQFF
d_gene: NA; v_gene: TRBV6-1; abundance: medium-sized; j_gene: TRBJ2-7; CDR3nt: TGTGCCAGCAGTGTTGAGAGGGATACCTACGAGCAGTACTTC; CDR3aa: CASSVERDTYEQYF
d_gene: TRBD1; v_gene: TRBV15; abundance: few; j_gene: TRBJ1-4; CDR3nt: TGTGCCACCAGCAGAGGAACAGGGGGCTATGAAAAACTGTTTTTT; CDR3aa: CATSRGTGGYEKLFF
d_gene: NA; v_gene: TRBV12-3/TRBV12-4; abundance: NA; j_gene: TRBJ2-7; CDR3nt: TGTGCCAGCAGCACTATAGGGGCTCCGGTCAACGAGCAGTACTTC; CDR3aa: CASSTIGAPVNEQYF
d_gene: NA; v_gene: TRBV2; abundance: many; j_gene: TRBJ1-2; CDR3nt: TGTGCCAGCAGTGAGGTTCCCAACTATGGCTACACCTTC; CDR3aa: CASSEVPNYGYTF
d_gene: NA; v_gene: TRBV20-1; abundance: medium-sized; j_gene: TRBJ1-2; CDR3nt: TGCAGTGCTAGACCTGAGGGAGGGGGCTATGGCTACACCTTC; CDR3aa: CSARPEGGGYGYTF
d_gene: TRBD2; v_gene: TRBV7-2; abundance: many; j_gene: TRBJ2-7; CDR3nt: TGTGCCAGCAGGCAACGGACTAGCGGCATCTCCTACGAGCAGTACTTC; CDR3aa: CASRQRTSGISYEQYF
d_gene: NA; v_gene: TRBV20-1; abundance: NA; j_gene: TRBJ2-2; CDR3nt: TGCAGTGCTAGCTCCGGCGCCGGGGAGCTGTTTTTT; CDR3aa: CSASSGAGELFF
d_gene: NA; v_gene: TRBV11-1; abundance: NA; j_gene: TRBJ2-2; CDR3nt: TGTGCCAGCAGCTTAGCTCTCAGGGCGAACACCGGGGAGCTTTTTTTT; CDR3aa: CASSLALRANTGELFF
d_gene: NA; v_gene: TRBV28; abundance: many; j_gene: TRBJ2-1; CDR3nt: TGTGCCAGCAGTTTACTAGCAGGGAGCTCCTACAATGAGCAGTTCTTC; CDR3aa: CASSLLAGSSYNEQFF
d_gene: TRBD2; v_gene: TRBV20-1; abundance: NA; j_gene: TRBJ2-3; CDR3nt: TGCAGTGCTAGGAGTGGAGAGGGTGTTAGCGGGCCTACTAGCACAGATACGCAGTATTTT; CDR3aa: CSARSGEGVSGPTSTDTQYF
d_gene: NA; v_gene: TRBV30; abundance: NA; j_gene: TRBJ2-3; CDR3nt: TGTGCCTGGAGCGCAGGAGAGCGGTCCCGCGGAGATACGCAGTTTTTT; CDR3aa: CAWSAGERSRGDTQFF
d_gene: TRBD1; v_gene: TRBV6-1; abundance: medium-sized; j_gene: TRBJ2-7; CDR3nt: TGTGCCAGCAGTCCCGGGACAGCCTACGAGCAGTACTTC; CDR3aa: CASSPGTAYEQYF
d_gene: NA; v_gene: TRBV19; abundance: few; j_gene: TRBJ2-7; CDR3nt: TGTGCCACCTCCATCTCTAGGGGCGAGCAGTACTTC; CDR3aa: CATSISRGEQYF
d_gene: TRBD1; v_gene: TRBV5-1; abundance: NA; j_gene: TRBJ1-2; CDR3nt: TGCGCCAGCAGCAAGGACAGGACAGTCAACTATGGCTACACCTTC; CDR3aa: CASSKDRTVNYGYTF
d_gene: NA; v_gene: TRBV10-3; abundance: NA; j_gene: TRBJ2-7; CDR3nt: TGTGCCATCAGAAAAAACGAAAGGGGGACTGAAGAGCAGTACTTC; CDR3aa: CAIRKNERGTEEQYF
d_gene: NA; v_gene: TRBV27; abundance: NA; j_gene: TRBJ1-6; CDR3nt: TGTGCCAGAAGTTTAGGCTACAGGGTTTCACACCTCCACTTT; CDR3aa: CARSLGYRVSHLHF
d_gene: NA; v_gene: TRBV9; abundance: NA; j_gene: TRBJ2-5; CDR3nt: TGTTCCAGCAGCTTAGAGCAGGGTATAATGGAGACCCAGTACTTC; CDR3aa: CSSSLEQGIMETQYF
d_gene: NA; v_gene: TRBV6-1; abundance: few; j_gene: TRBJ2-7; CDR3nt: TGTGCCAGCAGTCCCTGGACAGCCTACGAGCATTACTTC; CDR3aa: CASSPWTAYEHYF
d_gene: TRBD2; v_gene: TRBV28; abundance: many; j_gene: TRBJ2-7; CDR3nt: TGTGCCAGCAGTCTCTCAGCGGGAGGGCCCTACGAGCAGTACTTC; CDR3aa: CASSLSAGGPYEQYF
d_gene: NA; v_gene: TRBV9; abundance: many; j_gene: TRBJ1-1; CDR3nt: TGTGCCAGCAGCCCAAACTGGGGTTCCATGAACACTGAAGCTTTCTTT; CDR3aa: CASSPNWGSMNTEAFF
d_gene: NA; v_gene: TRBV5-1; abundance: NA; j_gene: TRBJ1-2; CDR3nt: TGCGCCAGCAGCTTATCGTCAGGGGCTAACTATGGCTACACCTTC; CDR3aa: CASSLSSGANYGYTF
d_gene: NA; v_gene: TRBV6-1; abundance: many; j_gene: TRBJ1-1; CDR3nt: TGTGCCAGCAGTTGGACTCAGGTCAACACTGAAGCTTTCTTT; CDR3aa: CASSWTQVNTEAFF
d_gene: NA; v_gene: TRBV6-1; abundance: NA; j_gene: TRBJ2-5; CDR3nt: TGTGCCAGCAACTACATGGGGGCTCGAGAGACCCAGTACTTC; CDR3aa: CASNYMGARETQYF
d_gene: NA; v_gene: TRBV2; abundance: few; j_gene: TRBJ2-7; CDR3nt: TGTGCCAGCAGTGATTTGGACTGGCCCTACGAGCAGTACTTC; CDR3aa: CASSDLDWPYEQYF